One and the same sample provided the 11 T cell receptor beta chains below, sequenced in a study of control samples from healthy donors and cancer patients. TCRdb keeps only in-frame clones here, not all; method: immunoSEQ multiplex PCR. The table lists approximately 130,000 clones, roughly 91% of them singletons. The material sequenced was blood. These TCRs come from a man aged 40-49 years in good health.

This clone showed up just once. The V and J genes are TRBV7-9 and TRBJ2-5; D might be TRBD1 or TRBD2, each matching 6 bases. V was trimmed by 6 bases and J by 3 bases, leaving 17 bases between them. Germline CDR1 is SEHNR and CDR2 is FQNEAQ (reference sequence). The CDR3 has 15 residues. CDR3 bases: TGTGCCAGCAGAAGGGGGAGAGGACTAAAAGAGACCCAGTACTTC. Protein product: CASRRGRGLKETQYF.

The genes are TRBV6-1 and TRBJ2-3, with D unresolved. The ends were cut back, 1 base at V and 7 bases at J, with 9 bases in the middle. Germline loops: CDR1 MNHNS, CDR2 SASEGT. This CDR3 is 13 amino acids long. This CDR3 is CASSEGVSNTQYF. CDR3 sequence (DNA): TGTGCCAGCAGTGAAGGGGTCTCGAATACGCAGTATTTT.

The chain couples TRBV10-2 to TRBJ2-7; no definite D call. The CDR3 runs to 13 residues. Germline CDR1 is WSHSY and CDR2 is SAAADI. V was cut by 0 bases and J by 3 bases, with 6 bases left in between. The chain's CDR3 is CASSESRIYEQYF. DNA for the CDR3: TGCGCCAGCAGTGAGTCGAGAATCTACGAGCAGTACTTC.

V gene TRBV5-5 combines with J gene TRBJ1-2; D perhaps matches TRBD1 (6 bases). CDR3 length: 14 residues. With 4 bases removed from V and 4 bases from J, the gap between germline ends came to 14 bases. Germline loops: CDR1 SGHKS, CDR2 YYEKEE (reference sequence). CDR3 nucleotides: TGTGCCAGCAGCCCCCTCGGACAGACCTATGGCTACACCTTC. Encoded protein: CASSPLGQTYGYTF. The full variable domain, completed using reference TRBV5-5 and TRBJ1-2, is DAGVTQSPTHLIKTRGQQVTLRCSPISGHKSVSWYQQVLGQGPQFIFQYYEKEERGRGNFPDRFSARQFPNYSSELNVNALLLGDSALYLCASSPLGQTYGYTFGSGTRLTVV.

As DNA, the CDR3 is TGTGCCAGCAGCTTAGAACCGGGACAGGGTTATGGCTACACCTTC. The encoded protein is CASSLEPGQGYGYTF. The rearrangement joins TRBV7-2 to TRBJ1-2; 9 nucleotides align to TRBD1. The CDR3 has 15 residues. CDR1 is SGHTA and CDR2 is FQGNSA in the germline V gene. V was clipped by 1 base and J by 5 bases; unmatched bases: 5.

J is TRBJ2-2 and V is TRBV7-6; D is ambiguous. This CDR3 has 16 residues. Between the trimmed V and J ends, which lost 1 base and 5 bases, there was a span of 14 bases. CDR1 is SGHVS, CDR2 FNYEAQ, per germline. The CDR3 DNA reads TGTGCCAGCAGCTTAGTAGGAGCAGAACTAACCGGGGAGCTGTTTTTT. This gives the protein CASSLVGAELTGELFF.

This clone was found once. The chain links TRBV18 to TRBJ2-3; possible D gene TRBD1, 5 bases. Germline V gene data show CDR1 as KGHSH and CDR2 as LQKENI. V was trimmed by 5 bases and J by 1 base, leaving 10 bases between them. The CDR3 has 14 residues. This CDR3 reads CASSTQVRTDTQYF. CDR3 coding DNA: TGTGCCAGCTCAACACAGGTTCGCACAGATACGCAGTATTTT.

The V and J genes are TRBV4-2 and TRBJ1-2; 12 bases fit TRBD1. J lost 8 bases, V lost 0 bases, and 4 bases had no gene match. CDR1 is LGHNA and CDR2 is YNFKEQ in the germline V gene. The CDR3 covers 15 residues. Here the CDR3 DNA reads TGTGCCAGCAGCCAAGATAGGGACAGGGGGCAAGGCTACACCTTC. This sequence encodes CASSQDRDRGQGYTF.

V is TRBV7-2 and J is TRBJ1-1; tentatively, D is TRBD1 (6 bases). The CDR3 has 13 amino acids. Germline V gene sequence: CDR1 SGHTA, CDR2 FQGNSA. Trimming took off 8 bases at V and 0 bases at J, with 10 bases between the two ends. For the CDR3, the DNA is TGTGCCAGCGGGGGGCGGGTGAACACTGAAGCTTTCTTT. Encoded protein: CASGGRVNTEAFF. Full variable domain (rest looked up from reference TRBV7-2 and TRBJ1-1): GAGVSQSPSNKVTEKGKDVELRCDPISGHTALYWYRQSLGQGLEFLIYFQGNSAPDKSGLPSDRFSAERTGGSVSTLTIQRTQQEDSAVYLCASGGRVNTEAFFGQGTRLTVV.

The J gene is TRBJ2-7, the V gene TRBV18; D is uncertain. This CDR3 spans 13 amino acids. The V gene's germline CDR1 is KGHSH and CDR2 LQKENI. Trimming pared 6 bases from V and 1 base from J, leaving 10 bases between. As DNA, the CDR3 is TGTGCCAGCTCTAAGCAGAAATCCTACGAGCAGTACTTC. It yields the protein CASSKQKSYEQYF. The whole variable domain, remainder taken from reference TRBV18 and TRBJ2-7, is NAGVMQNPRHLVRRRGQEARLRCSPMKGHSHVYWYRQLPEEGLKFMVYLQKENIIDESGMPKERFSAEFPKEGPSILRIQQVVRGDSAAYFCASSKQKSYEQYFGPGTRLTVT.

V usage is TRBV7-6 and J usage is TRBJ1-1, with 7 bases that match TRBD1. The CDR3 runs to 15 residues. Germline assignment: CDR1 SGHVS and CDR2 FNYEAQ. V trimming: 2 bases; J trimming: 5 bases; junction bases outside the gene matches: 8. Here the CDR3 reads CASSLSTGRQTEAFF. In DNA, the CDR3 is TGTGCCAGCAGCTTATCGACAGGGAGGCAAACTGAAGCTTTCTTT.